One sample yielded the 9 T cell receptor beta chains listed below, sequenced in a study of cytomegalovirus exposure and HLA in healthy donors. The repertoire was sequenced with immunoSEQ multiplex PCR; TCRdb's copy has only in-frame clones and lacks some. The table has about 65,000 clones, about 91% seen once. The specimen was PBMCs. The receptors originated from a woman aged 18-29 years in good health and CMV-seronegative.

The CDR3 loop reads CASSERGAREYEQYF. Written as DNA, the CDR3 is TGTGCCAGCAGTGAGCGGGGGGCTCGAGAATACGAGCAGTACTTC. The chain combines TRBV6-1 with TRBJ2-7, with TRBD2 matching over 8 bases. This CDR3 region has 15 residues. J was trimmed by 4 bases and V by 3 bases; bases with no gene match: 8. Per germline, CDR1 MNHNS and CDR2 SASEGT.

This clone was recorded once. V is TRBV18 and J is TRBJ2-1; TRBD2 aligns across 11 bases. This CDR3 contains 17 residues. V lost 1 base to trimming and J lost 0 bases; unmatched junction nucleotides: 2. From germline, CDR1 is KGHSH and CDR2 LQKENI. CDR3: CASSPQTSGSSYNEQFF. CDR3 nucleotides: TGTGCCAGCTCACCACAAACTAGCGGGAGCTCCTACAATGAGCAGTTCTTC. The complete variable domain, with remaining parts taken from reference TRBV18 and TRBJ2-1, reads NAGVMQNPRHLVRRRGQEARLRCSPMKGHSHVYWYRQLPEEGLKFMVYLQKENIIDESGMPKERFSAEFPKEGPSILRIQQVVRGDSAAYFCASSPQTSGSSYNEQFFGPGTRLTVL.

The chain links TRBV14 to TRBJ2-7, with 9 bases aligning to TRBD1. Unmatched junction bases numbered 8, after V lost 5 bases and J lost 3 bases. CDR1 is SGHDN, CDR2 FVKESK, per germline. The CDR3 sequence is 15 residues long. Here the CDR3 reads CASSLTRTGDYEQYF. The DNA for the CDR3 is TGTGCCAGCAGCTTGACCCGGACAGGGGACTACGAGCAGTACTTC.

The CDR3 is CASSSTDTFEQYF. The CDR3 DNA reads TGTGCCAGCAGCTCGACAGACACCTTCGAGCAGTACTTC. This sequence joins TRBV11-2 and TRBJ2-7; TRBD1 might be the D (5 bases). CDR3 size: 13 residues. The V end lost 4 bases, the J end lost 6 bases, and 13 bases lay between the germline ends. The germline V gene has CDR1 SGHAT and CDR2 FQNNGV.

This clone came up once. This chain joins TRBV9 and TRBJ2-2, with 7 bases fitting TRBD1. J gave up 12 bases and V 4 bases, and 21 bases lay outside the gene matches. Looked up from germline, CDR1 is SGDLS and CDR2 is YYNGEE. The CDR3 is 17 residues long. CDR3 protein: CASSSRFQLETGVKLFF. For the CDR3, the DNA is TGTGCCAGCAGCTCCCGATTTCAACTCGAAACAGGGGTGAAGCTGTTTTTT.

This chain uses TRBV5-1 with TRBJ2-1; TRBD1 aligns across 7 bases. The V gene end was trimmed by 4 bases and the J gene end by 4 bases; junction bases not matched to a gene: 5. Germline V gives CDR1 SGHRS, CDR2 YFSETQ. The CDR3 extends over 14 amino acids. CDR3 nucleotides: TGCGCCAGCAGCCAGGGGGAGAGATACAATGAGCAGTTCTTC. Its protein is CASSQGERYNEQFF.

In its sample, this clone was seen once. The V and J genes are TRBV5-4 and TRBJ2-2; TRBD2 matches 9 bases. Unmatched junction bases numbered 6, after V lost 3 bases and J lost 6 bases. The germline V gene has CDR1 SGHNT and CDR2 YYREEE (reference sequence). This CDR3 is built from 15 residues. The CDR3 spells CASSSLAGEAGELFF. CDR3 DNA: TGTGCCAGCAGCTCCTTAGCGGGAGAGGCCGGGGAGCTGTTTTTT.

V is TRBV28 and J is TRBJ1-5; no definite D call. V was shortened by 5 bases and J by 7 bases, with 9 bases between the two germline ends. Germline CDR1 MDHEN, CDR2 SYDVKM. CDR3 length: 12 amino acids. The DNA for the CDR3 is TGTGCCAGCAGTCCCCACGGGCAGCCCCAGCATTTT. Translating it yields CASSPHGQPQHF.

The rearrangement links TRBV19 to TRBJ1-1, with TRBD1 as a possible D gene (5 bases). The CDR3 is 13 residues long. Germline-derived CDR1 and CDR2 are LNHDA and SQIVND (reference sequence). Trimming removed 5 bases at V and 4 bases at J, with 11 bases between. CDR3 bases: TGTGCCAGTAGTTTCTGGGGGGGCACTGAAGCTTTCTTT. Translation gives CASSFWGGTEAFF.